The clone carrying this T cell receptor (beta chain) was observed many times. What it recognizes is unknown. This beta chain is a stray sequence in a library constructed for alpha chains; its clone size is not meaningful. These data are taken from a study of spatial heterogeneity in lung cancer. Study conclusions and caveats: Counts that tracked tumor mutation counts were those of expanded intratumoral alpha and beta TCRs.

All TCR cDNA molecules were individually tagged with a unique molecular identifier. One entry per CDR3 protein results from TCRdb running MiXCR on the 5' RACE reads. In the table there are fewer than 20,000 distinct CDR3 sequences, roughly 5% of which are singletons. The time point: sample taken at primary tumor resection. The donors, 60 to 80 patients with untreated early-stage non-small cell lung cancer, provided the samples. V dropped 0 bases and J dropped 5 bases, with 11 bases sitting between them. Germline V gene sequence: CDR1 DFQATT, CDR2 SNEGSKA (reference sequence). The CDR3 consists of 14 residues.

Specimen: lung tumor tissue, collected at surgery. The receptor comes from a female donor with early-stage non-small cell lung cancer. J is TRBJ1-5 and V is TRBV20-1, with D possibly being TRBD1 (6 bases). CDR3 sequence: CSAREGGRDQPQHF. The CDR3 region has the DNA TGCAGTGCTAGAGAGGGGGGGCGCGATCAGCCCCAGCATTTT.